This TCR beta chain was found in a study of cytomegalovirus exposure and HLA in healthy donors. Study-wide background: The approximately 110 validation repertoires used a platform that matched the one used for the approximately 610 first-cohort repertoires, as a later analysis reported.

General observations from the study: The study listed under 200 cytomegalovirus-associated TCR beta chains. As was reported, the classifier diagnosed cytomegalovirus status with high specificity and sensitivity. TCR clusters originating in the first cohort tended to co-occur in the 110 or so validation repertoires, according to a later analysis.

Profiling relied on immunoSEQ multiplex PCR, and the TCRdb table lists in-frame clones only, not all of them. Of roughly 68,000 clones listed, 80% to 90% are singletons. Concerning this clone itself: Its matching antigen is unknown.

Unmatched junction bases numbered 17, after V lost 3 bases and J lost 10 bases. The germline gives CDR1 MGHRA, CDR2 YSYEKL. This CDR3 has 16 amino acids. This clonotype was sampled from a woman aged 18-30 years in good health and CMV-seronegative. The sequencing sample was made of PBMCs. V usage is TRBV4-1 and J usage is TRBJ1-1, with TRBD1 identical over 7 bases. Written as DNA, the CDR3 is TGCGCCAGCAGCCAGGTCGCGACAGGGACGCTTATAAGAGCTTTCTTT. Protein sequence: CASSQVATGTLIRAFF.